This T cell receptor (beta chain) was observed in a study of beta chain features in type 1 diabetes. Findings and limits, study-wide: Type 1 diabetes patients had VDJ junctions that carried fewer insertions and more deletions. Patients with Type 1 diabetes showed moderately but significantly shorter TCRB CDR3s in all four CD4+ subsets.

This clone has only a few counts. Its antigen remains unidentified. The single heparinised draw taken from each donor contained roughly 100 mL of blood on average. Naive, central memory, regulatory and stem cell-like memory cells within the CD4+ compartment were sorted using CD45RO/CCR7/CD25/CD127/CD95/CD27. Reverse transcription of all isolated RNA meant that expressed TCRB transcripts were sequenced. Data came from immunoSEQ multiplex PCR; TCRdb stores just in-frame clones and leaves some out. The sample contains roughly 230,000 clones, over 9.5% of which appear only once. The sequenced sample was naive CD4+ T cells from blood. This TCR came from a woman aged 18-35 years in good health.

This chain's CDR3 is CASRPDSSYEQYF. CDR3 coding DNA: TGTGCCAGCAGGCCCGACAGTTCCTACGAGCAGTACTTC. V usage is TRBV6-6 and J usage is TRBJ2-7, with D possibly being TRBD1 (5 bases). Germline assignment: CDR1 MNHNY and CDR2 SVGAGI (reference sequence). The CDR3 is 13 amino acids. Trimming left V 6 bases short and J 1 base short, with 10 bases between.